The sequence of this T cell receptor (beta chain) was determined in a study of blood T cell repertoires in COVID-19. V gave up 1 base and J gave up 5 bases, with 6 bases separating them. Looked up from germline, CDR1 is SGHNT and CDR2 is YENEEA. The CDR3 consists of 12 residues. Data came from immunoSEQ multiplex PCR; TCRdb stores just in-frame clones and leaves some out. The table lists fewer than 350,000 clones, approximately 90% of them singletons. Notes on this clone: Different DNA sequences within this sample yield the same CDR3.

This clonotype was obtained from a woman aged 40 to 50 with acute COVID-19. The chain has TRBV11-3 and TRBJ2-7, with TRBD2 as a possible D gene (5 bases). Material for sequencing was PBMCs or T cells enriched from blood (not recorded which). CDR3 residues: CASSLAGDEQYF. DNA for the CDR3: TGTGCCAGCAGCTTAGCCGGGGACGAGCAGTACTTC.